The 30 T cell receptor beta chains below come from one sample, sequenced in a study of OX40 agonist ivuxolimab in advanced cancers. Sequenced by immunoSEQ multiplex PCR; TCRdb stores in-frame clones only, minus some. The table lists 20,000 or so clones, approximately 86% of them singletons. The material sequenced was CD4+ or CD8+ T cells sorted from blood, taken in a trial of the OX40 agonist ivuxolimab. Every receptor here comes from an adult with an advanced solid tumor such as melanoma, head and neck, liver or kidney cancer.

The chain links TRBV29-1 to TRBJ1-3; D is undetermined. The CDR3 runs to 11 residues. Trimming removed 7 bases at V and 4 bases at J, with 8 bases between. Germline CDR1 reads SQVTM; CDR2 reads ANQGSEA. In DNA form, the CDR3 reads TGCAGCGGTACATTAGGAAACACCATATATTTT. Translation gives CSGTLGNTIYF.

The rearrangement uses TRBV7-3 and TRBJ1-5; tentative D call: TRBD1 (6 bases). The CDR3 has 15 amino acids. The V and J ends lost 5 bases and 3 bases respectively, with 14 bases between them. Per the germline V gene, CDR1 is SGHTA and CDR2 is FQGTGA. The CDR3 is CASSPHRALNQPQHF. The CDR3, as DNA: TGTGCCAGCAGCCCCCACAGGGCCCTCAATCAGCCCCAGCATTTT.

CDR3 nucleotide sequence: TGTGCCAGCAGCTTCGGCCCTAATGAAAAACTGTTTTTT. Translated: CASSFGPNEKLFF. This chain joins TRBV7-3 and TRBJ1-4; no definite D call. Germline V gene data show CDR1 as SGHTA and CDR2 as FQGTGA. V dropped 3 bases and J dropped 3 bases, with 5 bases sitting between them. CDR3 length: 13 residues.

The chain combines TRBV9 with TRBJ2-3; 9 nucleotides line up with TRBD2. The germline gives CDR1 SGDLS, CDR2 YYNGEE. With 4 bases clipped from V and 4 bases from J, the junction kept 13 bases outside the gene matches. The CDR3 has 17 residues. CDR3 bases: TGTGCCAGCAGCTCAGACCGGCTAGCGGGATCCTCAGATACGCAGTATTTT. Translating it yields CASSSDRLAGSSDTQYF.

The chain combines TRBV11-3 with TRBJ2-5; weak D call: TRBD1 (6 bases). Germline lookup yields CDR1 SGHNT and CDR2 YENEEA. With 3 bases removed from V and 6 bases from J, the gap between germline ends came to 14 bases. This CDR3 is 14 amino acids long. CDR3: CASSLGAGAKTQYF. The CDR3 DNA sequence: TGTGCCAGCAGCTTGGGGGCAGGGGCGAAGACCCAGTACTTC.

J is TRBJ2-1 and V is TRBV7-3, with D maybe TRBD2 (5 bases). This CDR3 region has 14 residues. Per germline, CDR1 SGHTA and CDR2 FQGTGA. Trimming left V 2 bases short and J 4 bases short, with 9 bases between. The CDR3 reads CASSLATGYNEQFF. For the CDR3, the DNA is TGTGCCAGCAGCTTAGCAACGGGGTACAATGAGCAGTTCTTC.

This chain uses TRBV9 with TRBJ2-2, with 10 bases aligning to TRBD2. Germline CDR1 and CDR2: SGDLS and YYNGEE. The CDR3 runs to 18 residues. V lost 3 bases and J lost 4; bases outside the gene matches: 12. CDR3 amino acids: CASSGFQAGGRSTGELFF. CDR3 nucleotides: TGTGCCAGCAGCGGGTTTCAAGCGGGGGGGCGAAGCACCGGGGAGCTGTTTTTT.

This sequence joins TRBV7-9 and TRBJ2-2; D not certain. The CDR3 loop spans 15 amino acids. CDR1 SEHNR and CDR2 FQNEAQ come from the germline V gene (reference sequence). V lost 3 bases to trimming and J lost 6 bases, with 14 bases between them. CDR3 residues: CASSLVISLAGELFF. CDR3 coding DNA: TGTGCCAGCAGCTTGGTTATCAGCTTGGCCGGGGAGCTGTTTTTT. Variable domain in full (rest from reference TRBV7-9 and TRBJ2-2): DTGVSQNPRHKITKRGQNVTFRCDPISEHNRLYWYRQTLGQGPEFLTYFQNEAQLEKSRLLSDRFSAERPKGSFSTLEIQRTEQGDSAMYLCASSLVISLAGELFFGEGSRLTVL.

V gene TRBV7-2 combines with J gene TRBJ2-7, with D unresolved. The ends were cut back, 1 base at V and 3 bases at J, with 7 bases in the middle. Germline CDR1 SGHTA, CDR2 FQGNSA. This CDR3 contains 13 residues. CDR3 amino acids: CASSLVSGYEQYF. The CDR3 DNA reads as TGTGCCAGCAGCTTAGTTTCAGGCTACGAGCAGTACTTC.

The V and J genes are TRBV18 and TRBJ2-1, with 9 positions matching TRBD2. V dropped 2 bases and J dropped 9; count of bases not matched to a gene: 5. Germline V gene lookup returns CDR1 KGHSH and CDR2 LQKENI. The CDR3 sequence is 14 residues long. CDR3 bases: TGTGCCAGCTCACCAAATAGCGGGAGTGGTGAGCAGTTCTTC. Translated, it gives CASSPNSGSGEQFF.

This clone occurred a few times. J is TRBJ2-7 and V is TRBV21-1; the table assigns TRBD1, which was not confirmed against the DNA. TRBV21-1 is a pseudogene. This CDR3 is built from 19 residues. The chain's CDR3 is CASRDRDRVPSAGVYEQYF. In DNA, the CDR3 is TGTGCCAGCAGGGACCGGGACAGGGTGCCCTCAGCGGGGGTTTACGAGCAGTACTTC.

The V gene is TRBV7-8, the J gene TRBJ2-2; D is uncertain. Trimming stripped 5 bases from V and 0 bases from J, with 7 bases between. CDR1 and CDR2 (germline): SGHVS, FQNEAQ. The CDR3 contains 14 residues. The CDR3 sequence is CASSRTANTGELFF. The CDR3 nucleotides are TGTGCCAGCAGCCGAACAGCGAACACCGGGGAGCTGTTTTTT. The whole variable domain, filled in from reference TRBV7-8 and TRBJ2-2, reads GAGVSQSPRYKVAKRGQDVALRCDPISGHVSLFWYQQALGQGPEFLTYFQNEAQLDKSGLPSDRFFAERPEGSVSTLKIQRTQQEDSAVYLCASSRTANTGELFFGEGSRLTVL.

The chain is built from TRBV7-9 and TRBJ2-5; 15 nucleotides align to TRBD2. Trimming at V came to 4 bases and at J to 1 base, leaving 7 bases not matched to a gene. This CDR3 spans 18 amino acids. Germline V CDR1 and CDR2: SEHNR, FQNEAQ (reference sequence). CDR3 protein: CASSSGTSGGISQETQYF. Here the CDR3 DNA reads TGTGCCAGCAGCTCCGGGACTAGCGGGGGGATATCCCAAGAGACCCAGTACTTC.

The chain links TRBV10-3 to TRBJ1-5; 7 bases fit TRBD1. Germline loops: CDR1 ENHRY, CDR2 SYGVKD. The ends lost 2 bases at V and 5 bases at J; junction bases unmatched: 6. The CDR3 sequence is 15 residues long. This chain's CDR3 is CAISEGQGGHQPQHF. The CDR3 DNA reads TGTGCCATCAGTGAGGGCCAGGGGGGGCATCAGCCCCAGCATTTT.

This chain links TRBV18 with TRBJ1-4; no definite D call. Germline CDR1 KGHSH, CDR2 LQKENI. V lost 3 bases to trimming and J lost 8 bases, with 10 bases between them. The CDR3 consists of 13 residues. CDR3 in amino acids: CASSPSGSEKLFF. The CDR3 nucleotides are TGTGCCAGCTCACCCTCGGGATCGGAAAAACTGTTTTTT.

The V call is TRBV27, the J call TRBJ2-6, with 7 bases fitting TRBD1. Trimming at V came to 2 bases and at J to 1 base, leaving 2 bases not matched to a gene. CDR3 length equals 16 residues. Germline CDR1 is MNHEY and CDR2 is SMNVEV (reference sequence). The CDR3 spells CASSLQGDSGANVLTF. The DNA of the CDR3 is TGTGCCAGCAGTTTACAGGGGGATTCTGGGGCCAACGTCCTGACTTTC.

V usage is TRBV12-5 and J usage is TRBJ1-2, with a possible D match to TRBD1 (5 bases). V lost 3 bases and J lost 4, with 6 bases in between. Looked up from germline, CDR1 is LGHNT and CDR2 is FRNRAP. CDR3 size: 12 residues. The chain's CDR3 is CASGFDSYGYTF. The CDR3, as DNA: TGTGCTAGTGGTTTCGACAGCTATGGCTACACCTTC. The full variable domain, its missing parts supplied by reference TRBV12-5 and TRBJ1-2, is DARVTQTPRHKVTEMGQEVTMRCQPILGHNTVFWYRQTMMQGLELLAYFRNRAPLDDSGMPKDRFSAEMPDATLATLKIQPSEPRDSAVYFCASGFDSYGYTFGSGTRLTVV.

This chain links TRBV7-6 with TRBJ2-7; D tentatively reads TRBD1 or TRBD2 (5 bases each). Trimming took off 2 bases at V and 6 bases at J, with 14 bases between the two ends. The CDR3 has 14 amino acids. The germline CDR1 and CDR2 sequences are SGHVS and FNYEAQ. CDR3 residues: CASSLSMSGAEQYF. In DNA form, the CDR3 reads TGTGCCAGCAGCTTATCTATGTCCGGGGCCGAGCAGTACTTC.

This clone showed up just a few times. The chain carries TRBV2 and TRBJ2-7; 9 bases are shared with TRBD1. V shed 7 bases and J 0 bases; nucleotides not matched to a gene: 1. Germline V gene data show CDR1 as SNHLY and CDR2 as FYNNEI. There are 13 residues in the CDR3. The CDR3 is CASTTGGSYEQYF. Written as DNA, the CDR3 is TGTGCCAGCACGACAGGGGGCTCCTACGAGCAGTACTTC.

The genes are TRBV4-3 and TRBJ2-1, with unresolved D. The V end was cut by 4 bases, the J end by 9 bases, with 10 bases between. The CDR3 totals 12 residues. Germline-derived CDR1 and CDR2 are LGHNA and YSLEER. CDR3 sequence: CASSLVSGEQFF. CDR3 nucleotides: TGCGCCAGCAGCCTAGTCTCGGGTGAGCAGTTCTTC.

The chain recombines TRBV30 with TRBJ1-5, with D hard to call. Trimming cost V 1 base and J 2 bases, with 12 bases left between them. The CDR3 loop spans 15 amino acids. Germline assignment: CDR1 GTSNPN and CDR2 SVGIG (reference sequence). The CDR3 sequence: CAWSAGMAGNQPQHF. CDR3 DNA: TGTGCCTGGAGTGCGGGGATGGCTGGCAATCAGCCCCAGCATTTT. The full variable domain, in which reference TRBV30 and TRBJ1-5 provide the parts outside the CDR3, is SQTIHQWPATLVQPVGSPLSLECTVEGTSNPNLYWYRQAAGRGLQLLFYSVGIGQISSEVPQNLSASRPQDRQFILSSKKLLLSDSGFYLCAWSAGMAGNQPQHFGDGTRLSIL.

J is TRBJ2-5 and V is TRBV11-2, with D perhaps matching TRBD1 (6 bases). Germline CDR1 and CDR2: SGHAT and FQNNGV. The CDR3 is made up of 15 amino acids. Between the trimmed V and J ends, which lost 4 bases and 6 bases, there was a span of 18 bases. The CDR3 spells CASSSLGQSSKTQYF. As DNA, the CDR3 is TGTGCCAGCAGCTCCTTAGGACAGTCCTCAAAGACCCAGTACTTC.

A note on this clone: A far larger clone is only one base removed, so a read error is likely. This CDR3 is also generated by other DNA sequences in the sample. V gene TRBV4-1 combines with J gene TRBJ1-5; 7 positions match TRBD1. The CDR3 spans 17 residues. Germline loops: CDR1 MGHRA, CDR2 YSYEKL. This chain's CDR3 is CASSQDDRAYSNQPQHF. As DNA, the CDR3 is TGCGCCAGCAGCCAAGACGACAGGGCCTATAGCAATCAACCCCAGCATTTT.

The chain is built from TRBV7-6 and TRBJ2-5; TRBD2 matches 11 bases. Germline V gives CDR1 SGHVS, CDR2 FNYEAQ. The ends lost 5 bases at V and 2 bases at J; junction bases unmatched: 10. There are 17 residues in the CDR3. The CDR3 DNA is TGTGCCAGCAGCCCCCTTCCTGGGACTAGCGGACAAGAGACCCAGTACTTC. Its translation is CASSPLPGTSGQETQYF.

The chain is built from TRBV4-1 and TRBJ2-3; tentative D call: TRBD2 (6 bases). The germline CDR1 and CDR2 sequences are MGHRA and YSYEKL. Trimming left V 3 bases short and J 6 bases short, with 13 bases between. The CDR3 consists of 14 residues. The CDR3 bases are TGCGCCAGCAGCCATCCCTCGGGAGCTGATACGCAGTATTTT. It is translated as CASSHPSGADTQYF.

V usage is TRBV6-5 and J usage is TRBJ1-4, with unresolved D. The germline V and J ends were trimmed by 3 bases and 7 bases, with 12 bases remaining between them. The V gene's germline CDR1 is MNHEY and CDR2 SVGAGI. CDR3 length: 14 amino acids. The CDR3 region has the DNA TGTGCCAGCAGTTATTCGGGTTATGGTGAAAAACTGTTTTTT. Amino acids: CASSYSGYGEKLFF.

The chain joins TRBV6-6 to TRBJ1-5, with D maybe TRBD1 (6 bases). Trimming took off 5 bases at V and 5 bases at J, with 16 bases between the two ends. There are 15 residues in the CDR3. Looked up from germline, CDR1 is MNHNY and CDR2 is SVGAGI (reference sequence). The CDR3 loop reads CASSPTTGTDQPQHF. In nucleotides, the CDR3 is TGTGCCAGCAGTCCCACGACAGGCACAGATCAGCCCCAGCATTTT.

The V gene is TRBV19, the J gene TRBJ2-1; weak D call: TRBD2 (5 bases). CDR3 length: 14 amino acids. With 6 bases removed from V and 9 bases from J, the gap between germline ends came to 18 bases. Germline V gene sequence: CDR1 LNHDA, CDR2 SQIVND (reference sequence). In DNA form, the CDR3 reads TGTGCCAGTAGCCCCATACTAGAGTTCAGTGAGCAGTTCTTC. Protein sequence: CASSPILEFSEQFF.

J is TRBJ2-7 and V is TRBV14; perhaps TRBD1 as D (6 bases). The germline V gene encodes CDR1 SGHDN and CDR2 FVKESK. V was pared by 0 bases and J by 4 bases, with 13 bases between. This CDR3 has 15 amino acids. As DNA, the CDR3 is TGTGCCAGCAGCCAAGATGGCAGGGGTTGGTACGAGCAGTACTTC. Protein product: CASSQDGRGWYEQYF.

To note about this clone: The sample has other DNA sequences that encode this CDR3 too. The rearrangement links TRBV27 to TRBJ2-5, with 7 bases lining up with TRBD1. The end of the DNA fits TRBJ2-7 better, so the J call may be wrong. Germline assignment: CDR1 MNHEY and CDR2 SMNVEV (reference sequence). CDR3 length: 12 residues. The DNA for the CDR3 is TGTGCCAGCAGCCCAGGGGGTTACGAGCAGTACTTC. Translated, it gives CASSPGGYEQYF.